This paragraph reports one TCR beta chain. Antigen: not known. The data derive from a study of T-cell reconstitution after alpha-beta-depleted transplantation in children. The authors prepared the TCRbeta library with unique molecular identifiers. Using its own MiXCR run on the PCR reads, TCRdb lists one record per CDR3 protein. The table includes some 830,000 distinct CDR3 sequences, around 17% detected once. Study-wide points: Expanded clones from the graft, numbering several hundred, reportedly supplied alpha-beta T cells about two months after transplant. Newly produced T cells mostly accounted for T-cell counts and diversity one year post-transplant. The study traced high day-60 TCRbeta diversity in some patients to surviving recipient T cells and thymic progenitors.

V gave up 0 bases and J gave up 4 bases; unmatched junction bases: 9. The CDR3 runs 16 residues. Germline V gene sequence: CDR1 SGHRS, CDR2 YFSETQ. This sample comprised PBMCs, mostly from graft donor cells, obtained 360 days after TCRalphabeta/CD19-depleted stem cell transplant. V is TRBV5-1 and J is TRBJ1-2, with 7 positions matching TRBD1. The source is a male patient younger than 18 who had a stem cell transplant for acute lymphoblastic leukemia, so the T cells may come from the graft donor. The CDR3, as DNA: TGCGCCAGCAGCTTGGCGCGATCAGGGGGGGGCTATGGCTACACCTTC. Encoded protein: CASSLARSGGGYGYTF.